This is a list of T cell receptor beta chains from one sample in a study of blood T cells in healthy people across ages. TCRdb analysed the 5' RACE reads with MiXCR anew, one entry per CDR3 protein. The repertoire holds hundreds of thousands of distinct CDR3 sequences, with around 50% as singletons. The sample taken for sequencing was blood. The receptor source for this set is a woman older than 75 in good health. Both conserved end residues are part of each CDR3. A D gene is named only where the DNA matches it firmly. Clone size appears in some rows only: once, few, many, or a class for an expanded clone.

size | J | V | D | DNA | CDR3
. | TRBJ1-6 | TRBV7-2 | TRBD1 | TGTGCCAGCAGCACCGTTTCGGGACAGGCGGCACCCCTCCACTTT | CASSTVSGQAAPLHF
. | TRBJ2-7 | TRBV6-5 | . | TGTGCCAGCAGTTACTCGTCCAGGGGACCTTACGAGCAGTACTTC | CASSYSSRGPYEQYF
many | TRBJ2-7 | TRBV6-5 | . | TGTGCCAGCAGTTCCCGTGGCGTTAGCGGCTCCTACGAGCAGTACTTC | CASSSRGVSGSYEQYF
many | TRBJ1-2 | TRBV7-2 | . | TGTGCCAGCAGCTTAGAAGGGACGGGGCTAGGCTACACCTTC | CASSLEGTGLGYTF
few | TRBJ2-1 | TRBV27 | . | TGTGCCAGCAGTGTTAGCGTATACTACAATGAGCAGTTCTTC | CASSVSVYYNEQFF
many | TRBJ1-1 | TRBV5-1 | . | TGCGCCAGCAAGGTAGGACGGTCGAACACTGAAGCTTTCTTT | CASKVGRSNTEAFF
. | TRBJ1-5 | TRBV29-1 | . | TGCAGCGTTCGGGATAATAGCAATCAGCCCCAGCATTTT | CSVRDNSNQPQHF
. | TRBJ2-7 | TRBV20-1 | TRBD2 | TGCAGTGCTAGAAAGGCTGTAGCGGGAGTATCATACGAGCAGTACTTC | CSARKAVAGVSYEQYF
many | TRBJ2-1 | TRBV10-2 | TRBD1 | TGCGCCAGCAGTGATACGGAACAGGGGGCTTCGAGCAATGAGCAGTTCTTC | CASSDTEQGASSNEQFF
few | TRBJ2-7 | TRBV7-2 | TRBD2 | TGTGCCAGCAGCCCTAGCGGGAGGGCCTACGAGCAGTACTTC | CASSPSGRAYEQYF
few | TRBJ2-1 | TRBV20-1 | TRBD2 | TGCAGTGCTAGAGGCTGGGACGGGGGGAATGAGCAGTTCTTC | CSARGWDGGNEQFF
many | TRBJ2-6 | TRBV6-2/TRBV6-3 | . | TGTGCCAGCAGACGGGCTTACTCTGGGGCCAACGTCCTGACTTTC | CASRRAYSGANVLTF
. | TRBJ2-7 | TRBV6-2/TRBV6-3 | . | TGTGCCAGCAAGTTGGGGGGCCTCTACGAGCAGTACTTC | CASKLGGLYEQYF
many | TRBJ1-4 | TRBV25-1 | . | TGTGCCAGCACTCCCAGGGCAACTAATGAAAAACTGTTTTTT | CASTPRATNEKLFF
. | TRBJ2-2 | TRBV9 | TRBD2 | TGTGCCAGCGGCGTAGCGGGAGTCAGCACCGGGGAGCTGTTTTTT | CASGVAGVSTGELFF
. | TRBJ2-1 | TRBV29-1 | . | TGCAGCGTTGGGGTTGGAAACAATGAGCAGTTCTTC | CSVGVGNNEQFF
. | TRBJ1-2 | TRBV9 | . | TGTGCCAGCAGCGTAGATTCTGGCGGCTCTGTCTACACCTTC | CASSVDSGGSVYTF
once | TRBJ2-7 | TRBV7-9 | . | TGTGCCAGCAGCTTCACCCCGACGTCCTCCTACGAGCAGTACTTC | CASSFTPTSSYEQYF
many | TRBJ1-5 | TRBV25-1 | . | TGTGCCAGCAGTGAACAGGGGTCGGATCAGCCCCAGCATTTT | CASSEQGSDQPQHF
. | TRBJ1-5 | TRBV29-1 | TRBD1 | TGCAGCGCCGAGACAGGGTCGAATCAGCCCCAGCATTTT | CSAETGSNQPQHF
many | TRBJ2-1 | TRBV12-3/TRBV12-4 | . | TGTGCCAGCAGTTTAGGGCTCGGGGCATACAATGAGCAGTTCTTC | CASSLGLGAYNEQFF
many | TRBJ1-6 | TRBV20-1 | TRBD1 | TGCAGTGCTTCCGGGACAGGGGATTCACCCCTCCACTTT | CSASGTGDSPLHF
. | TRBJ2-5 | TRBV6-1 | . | TGTGCCAGCATCGAACACACCTATGGGGAGCAGTACTTC | CASIEHTYGEQYF
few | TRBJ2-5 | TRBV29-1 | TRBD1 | TGCAGCGCCGGACAGGGGGGACAACAGACCCAGTACTTC | CSAGQGGQQTQYF
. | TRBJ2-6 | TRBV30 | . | TGTGCCTGGAGTCGAGGGGGGGCCAACGTCCTGACTTTC | CAWSRGGANVLTF
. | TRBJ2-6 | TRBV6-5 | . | TGTGCCAGCAGTTACTCGGCATCCGCTGGGGCCAACGTCCTGACTTTC | CASSYSASAGANVLTF
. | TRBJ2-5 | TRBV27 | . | TGTGCCAGCAGTGAAGGGAGGATTAAGCAGTACTTC | CASSEGRIKQYF
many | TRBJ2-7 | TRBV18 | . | TGTGCCAGCTCACCACCTGGTCGGAGCTCCTACGAGCAGTACTTC | CASSPPGRSSYEQYF
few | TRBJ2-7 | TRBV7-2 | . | TGTGCCAGCACCTTAAGGAAGGACTCCTACAATGAGCAGTACTTC | CASTLRKDSYNEQYF
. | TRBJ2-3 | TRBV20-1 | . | TGCAGTGCTAGAGACAGGGAGGAGTCGACAGATACGCAGTATTTT | CSARDREESTDTQYF
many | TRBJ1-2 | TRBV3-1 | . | TGTGCCAGCAGCCAAGATTCGGGGACTGGTGGCTACACCTTC | CASSQDSGTGGYTF
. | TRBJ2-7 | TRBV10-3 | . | TGTGCCATCAACCCGGGATCAACCTACGAGCAGTACTTC | CAINPGSTYEQYF
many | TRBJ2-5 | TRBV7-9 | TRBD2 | TGTGCCAGCAGCTCTAGCGGGGTGTTTGGGACCCAGTACTTC | CASSSSGVFGTQYF
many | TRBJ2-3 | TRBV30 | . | TGTGCCTGGAGTGTAGGCCTAGCGAGCCCAGATACGCAGTATTTT | CAWSVGLASPDTQYF
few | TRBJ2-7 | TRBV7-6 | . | TGTGCCAGCAGCTTAGTCATATGCAGCTGGCCGAGCTCCTACGAGCAGTACTTC | CASSLVICSWPSSYEQYF
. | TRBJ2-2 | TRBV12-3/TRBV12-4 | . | TGTGCCAGCAGCCGTACTAGGCCCGGGGAGCTGTTTTTT | CASSRTRPGELFF
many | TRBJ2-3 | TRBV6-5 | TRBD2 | TGTGCCAGCAGTTACCCCGTTTCTGGGCGGGGGGGCCTTGGGGCGTCCGATACGCAGTATTTT | CASSYPVSGRGGLGASDTQYF
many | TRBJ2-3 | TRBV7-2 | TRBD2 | TGTGCCAGCAGCTTACAGCGGGGGGGTACAGATACGCAGTATTTT | CASSLQRGGTDTQYF
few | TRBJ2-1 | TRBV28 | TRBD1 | TGTGCCAGCAGCCCATTGGGGTCAGGGGGCCCTGGACAGTTCTTC | CASSPLGSGGPGQFF
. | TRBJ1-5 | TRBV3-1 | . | TGTGCCAGCAGCCAAGACGGATCGGGAGGGAATCAGCCCCAGCATTTT | CASSQDGSGGNQPQHF
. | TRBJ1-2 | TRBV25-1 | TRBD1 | TGTGCCAGCAGCGCCGGGACAGGGATCTCTGGCTACACCTTC | CASSAGTGISGYTF
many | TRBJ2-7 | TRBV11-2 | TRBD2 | TGTGCCAGCAGCCCGACTAGCGGGAGCTCCTACGAGCAGTACTTC | CASSPTSGSSYEQYF
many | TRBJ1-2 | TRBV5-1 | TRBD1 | TGCGCCAGCAGCTCCACGGGACAGCCGTACTATGGCTACACCTTC | CASSSTGQPYYGYTF
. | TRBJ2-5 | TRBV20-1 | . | TGCAGTGCTAGAGAAGGAAGTGAGGATGAGCAGTACTTC | CSAREGSEDEQYF
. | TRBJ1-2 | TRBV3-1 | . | TGTGCCAGCAGCCAAGGGGATCGAAGTGGTTACACCTTC | CASSQGDRSGYTF
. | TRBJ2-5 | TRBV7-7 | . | TGTGCCAGCAGCAAAAATCCGGGACACCAAGAGACCCGGTACTTC | CASSKNPGHQETRYF
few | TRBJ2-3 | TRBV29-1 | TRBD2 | TGCAGCGTTGAAGGCGGGAGTGGAGCAGATACGCAGTATTTT | CSVEGGSGADTQYF
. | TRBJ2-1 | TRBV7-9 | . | TGTGCCAGCAGTCCCACCCGGGGCCCCTCCTACAATGAGCAGTTCTTC | CASSPTRGPSYNEQFF
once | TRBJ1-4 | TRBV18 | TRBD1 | TGTGCCAGCTCACCGTCCTCGGGACAGGGGAATGAAAAACTGTTTTTT | CASSPSSGQGNEKLFF
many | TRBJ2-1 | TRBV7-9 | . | TGTGCCAGCAGCCTGACGAATGAGCAGTTCTTC | CASSLTNEQFF
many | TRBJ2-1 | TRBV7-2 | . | TGTGCCAGCAGCTTAATCAGGGGCGCGGGGGAGCAGTTCTTC | CASSLIRGAGEQFF
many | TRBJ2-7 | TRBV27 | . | TGTGCCAGCAGCCTACAGGGACCCTCCTACGAGCAGTACTTC | CASSLQGPSYEQYF